This entry is about one T cell receptor (beta chain). Its antigen is as yet unknown. This sample is drawn from a study of PD-L1 blockade in urothelial cancer. Study summary: Specimens of blood held a median count of about 150,000 T cells.

Spiking of synthetic TCR analog templates was performed in each PCR. Here immunoSEQ multiplex PCR was the method, and the copy in TCRdb shows in-frame clones only, minus some. The sample contains 44,000 or so clones, about 91% of which appear only once. Regarding the study as a whole: Expansion of tumor-associated blood clones at 3 weeks was greater in durable-benefit patients.

Patient sample counts ranged from 1 to 8, pretreatment and on-treatment. This specimen was PBMCs, taken around atezolizumab (anti-PD-L1) treatment. The receptor was isolated from an elderly man with urothelial cancer.

CDR3 nucleotide sequence: TGTGCCAGCAGGCACTGGACAGGGAACAATGAGCAGTTCTTC. It codes for CASRHWTGNNEQFF. This chain joins TRBV6-6 and TRBJ2-1, with 8 nucleotides matching TRBD1. The trim removed 6 bases at V and 5 bases at J, leaving 6 bases unmatched. Germline CDR1 MNHNY, CDR2 SVGAGI (reference sequence). CDR3 length: 14 amino acids.